This TCR beta chain is drawn from a study of shared clonotypes between healthy human individuals (dated by TCRdb to the early 2020s). Study-wide context: A couple of women and a few men aged 18 to 49 years were included in the cohort. Different laboratories and diverse techniques were used to prepare libraries and sequence TCR repertoires, to increase sequencing depth and limit assay-specific biases. Between about 0.9 and 8.9 billion PBMCs per donor were obtained by leukapheresis. To estimate repertoire size and how much clonotype sharing occurs between individuals, the study deeply sequenced the blood TCR repertoires of about five healthy adults. For each donor, CD4 naive and CD4 memory were each given three plates, CD8 naive was given two plates, and CD8 memory was given one plate. Broad study findings and their caveats: Sampling was restricted to blood, and TCR repertoires in tissues likely differ from the TCR repertoires found in blood. Naive subsets generally had larger estimated clonotype richness than memory subsets. Pairwise subsampling indicated that sequencing depth was expected to affect the degree of clonotype sharing among donors. Clonotypes shared by all four sorted-subset donors showed higher generation probabilities than non-shared clonotypes. Even with the large sequencing depth, rarefaction of the sorted-subset datasets indicated that sequencing was incomplete. Approximately 5% of naive CD4, 3.5% of naive CD8, 2% to 2.5% of memory CD4, and 0.4% of memory CD8 clonotypes were shared across four donors. Because the study included only a small number of donors, the genetic and exposure-history diversity represented was limited.

About this clone: Its antigen remains undetermined. The input lacks base qualities; no much larger clone sits a single base away.

The CDR3 holds 11 amino acids from the cysteine to the phenylalanine. Solely the CDR3 DNA is kept, with 33 bases framed from the first base. From a lookup of the germline V gene (reference sequence), CDR1 and CDR2 are DFQATT and SNEGSKA. Using the deep immunoSEQ assay, TCR CDR3 regions were amplified from genomic DNA by multiplex PCR. Genomic DNA extracted from each cell subset was distributed evenly over all wells of several immunoSEQ 96-well plates, and each plate served as one replicate. For sorted subsets, around 200 ng genomic DNA, equal to tens of thousands of T cell genomes, was loaded into each replicate PCR. The purified libraries were quantified using a Qubit 3.0 fluorometer, sized with a Bioanalyzer 2100, and then quantified again using the KAPA Library Quantification kit. A separate single-read 150-cycle Illumina NextSeq 550 flow cell was used to sequence each immunoSEQ 96-well plate. The authors processed their data as follows. Because the immunoSEQ output held only junctional sequences and lacked quality scores, the filtering could not match the filtering applied to full-length reads. Sequences were annotated with PyIR, a Python wrapper for IgBLAST v1.9, using IMGT germline references to assign V/J genes and CDR3. Reads were removed for weak V/J assignments (E-value above 1e-6), missing CDR3, stop codons, out-of-frame junctions, or ambiguous translated residues. V3J clonotypes were defined as sequences sharing an identical inferred V gene, J gene, and CDR3 amino acid sequence. The percentage overlap between two repertoires was calculated by dividing the number of shared unique clonotypes by the size of the smaller repertoire. Repertoire richness was assessed with RTK rarefaction, the Chao1 estimator, and Recon v2.1 estimates of unobserved clonotypes. For all TCRbeta clonotypes obtained by the gDNA method from several donors, generation probabilities were computed with OLGA. This immuneACCESS table, as held by TCRdb, lists in-frame sequences with V and J called but not all clones. Of the missing ones, under half trace to an unresolved V gene in checked studies; the others have no known cause. V and J calls and clone size are copied from that table; D and trimming were computed from the DNA. This sample holds under 650,000 clones; 90% to 97% were observed only once. The biggest ten clones account for approximately 0.06% of the sample.

The donors were healthy, HIV-negative adults who had no recently reported acute infections or vaccinations. Every donor was a Caucasian adult residing in Nashville, Tennessee, USA. CD4+ T cells were enriched by magnetic negative selection; naive cells were then positively selected on CD45RA, and the negative fraction formed the memory subset. After blood collection by leukapheresis, PBMCs were isolated using Ficoll-Histopaque density gradient centrifugation and then cryopreserved in the vapor phase of liquid nitrogen. Analytical flow cytometry was used to check the purity and quantity of every magnetically sorted T cell population. Genomic DNA was isolated from every sorted fraction and measured by UV absorbance on a Nanodrop 2000c.

The rearranged chain carries TRBV20-1 and TRBJ1-1, with no D gene named confidently. The sequenced sample consisted of naive CD4+ T cells sorted from blood. The cell subset or site label, as the study defines it: CD45RA+ positively selected. The TCR comes from a woman aged 25 to 45 in good health. The CDR3 reads as follows: CPRRANTEAFF. The DNA reads as follows: TGCCCAAGGAGGGCGAACACTGAAGCTTTCTTT.